Listed below are T cell receptor beta chains from one sample, sequenced in a study of blood T cell repertoires in COVID-19. The method was immunoSEQ multiplex PCR; TCRdb's version includes in-frame clones alone and lacks a portion of them. This table has some 350,000 clones, more than 70% appearing once. Sequencing input: peripheral blood. All receptors come from a woman in her 70s with COVID-19, enrolled during active disease. The CDR3 runs from the conserved cysteine through the conserved F or W. D genes are given only for firm matches. Expanded clones are given a class, and other clones once, few, many or no size at all.

d_call	clone_size	v_call	j_call	cdr3_aa	cdr3_nt
NA	NA	TRBV5-1	TRBJ2-1	CASSLEGGIYNEQFF	TGCGCCAGCAGCTTGGAAGGAGGCATTTACAATGAGCAGTTCTTC
NA	NA	TRBV5-1	TRBJ2-2	CASTGTALGTGELFF	TGCGCCAGCACAGGCACAGCTTTGGGCACCGGGGAGCTGTTTTTT
NA	NA	TRBV2	TRBJ1-1	CASSRSANTEAFF	TGTGCCAGCAGCAGGTCGGCTAACACTGAAGCTTTCTTT
NA	NA	TRBV27	TRBJ2-1	CASRVLSSYNEQFF	TGTGCCAGCAGGGTGCTTTCCAGCTACAATGAGCAGTTCTTC
TRBD1	NA	TRBV6-5	TRBJ1-1	CASSYEGAPEAFF	TGTGCCAGCAGTTACGAGGGGGCCCCTGAAGCTTTCTTT
TRBD2	NA	TRBV7-6	TRBJ2-1	CASSSRTSGSYNEQFF	TGTGCCAGCAGCTCCCGGACTAGCGGCTCCTACAATGAGCAGTTCTTC
NA	NA	TRBV5-5	TRBJ2-7	CASSWGGADSYEQYF	TGTGCCAGCAGTTGGGGCGGGGCGGACTCCTACGAGCAGTACTTC
NA	NA	TRBV7-2	TRBJ2-5	CASSPLSTGTRRETQYF	TGTGCCAGCAGCCCTCTCTCGACAGGAACAAGAAGGGAGACCCAGTACTTC
TRBD1	once	TRBV5-1	TRBJ1-1	CASRLTGSTEAFF	TGCGCCAGCAGATTGACAGGGTCCACTGAAGCTTTCTTT
TRBD2	NA	TRBV5-4	TRBJ2-3	CASSSQRGASTDTQYF	TGTGCCAGCAGCTCCCAGCGGGGGGCGTCCACAGATACGCAGTATTTT
TRBD1	once	TRBV7-9	TRBJ1-2	CASSSLAGGYSGPGYTF	TGTGCCAGCAGCTCTCTGGCAGGGGGGTATTCAGGGCCGGGCTACACCTTC
TRBD1	NA	TRBV6-5	TRBJ1-1	CASSPDRAPNTEAFF	TGTGCCAGCAGTCCTGACAGGGCTCCCAACACTGAAGCTTTCTTT
NA	NA	TRBV12-5	TRBJ1-6	CASGLVLGGSYSPLHF	TGTGCTAGTGGTTTGGTACTAGGGGGTAGTTATTCACCCCTCCACTTT
NA	once	TRBV2	TRBJ1-3	CASSVQASGNTIYF	TGTGCCAGCAGCGTCCAGGCTTCTGGAAACACCATATATTTT
NA	NA	TRBV28	TRBJ1-1	CATFPRVMNTEAFF	TGTGCCACCTTCCCCCGGGTCATGAACACTGAAGCTTTCTTT
TRBD1	few	TRBV6-5	TRBJ1-1	CASSYPGQGVTEAFF	TGTGCCAGCAGTTACCCGGGACAGGGGGTGACTGAAGCTTTCTTT
NA	NA	TRBV6-2/TRBV6-3	TRBJ1-2	CASSYDGAHNYGYTF	TGTGCCAGCAGTTACGATGGGGCCCATAACTATGGCTACACCTTC
NA	NA	TRBV5-1	TRBJ2-7	CASSPPGAGQYEQYF	TGCGCCAGCAGCCCCCCCGGAGCAGGACAGTACGAGCAGTACTTC
TRBD1	NA	TRBV29-1	TRBJ1-2	CSVLTGGEGYTF	TGCAGCGTTCTCACAGGGGGGGAGGGCTACACCTTC
NA	once	TRBV9	TRBJ1-3	CASSADNSGNTIYF	TGTGCCAGCAGCGCGGACAACTCTGGAAACACCATATATTTT
TRBD2	once	TRBV13	TRBJ2-5	CASSIQRGDQETQYF	TGTGCCAGCAGCATCCAGCGGGGCGATCAAGAGACCCAGTACTTC
TRBD1	once	TRBV11-2	TRBJ1-1	CASSLTDRVKGTEAFF	TGTGCCAGCAGCTTAACCGACAGGGTGAAGGGCACTGAAGCTTTCTTT
TRBD1	NA	TRBV28	TRBJ1-1	CASRRDRGSAFF	TGTGCCAGCAGGAGGGACAGAGGTTCAGCTTTCTTT
TRBD1	NA	TRBV4-2	TRBJ2-7	CASSQEQAGGSYEQYF	TGTGCCAGCAGCCAAGAGCAGGCAGGGGGCTCCTACGAGCAGTACTTC
NA	NA	TRBV29-1	TRBJ1-1	CSVDRSEGDTEAFF	TGCAGCGTTGATCGATCTGAAGGGGACACTGAAGCTTTCTTT
NA	once	TRBV21-1	TRBJ2-3	CASSKGASGTREEADTQYF	TGTGCCAGCAGCAAGGGGGCTAGCGGGACTCGGGAAGAAGCAGATACGCAGTATTTT
NA	few	TRBV5-5	TRBJ2-1	CASSLRGSYNEQFF	TGTGCCAGCAGCTTGCGGGGATCGTACAATGAGCAGTTCTTC
NA	NA	TRBV7-9	TRBJ1-5	CASSLTGIPSQPQHF	TGTGCCAGCAGCCTCACAGGGATCCCCAGCCAGCCCCAGCATTTT
NA	NA	TRBV15	TRBJ2-7	CATSSSWEREQYF	TGTGCCACCAGCAGCAGTTGGGAGAGGGAGCAGTACTTC
TRBD1	NA	TRBV2	TRBJ1-4	CASSSDRGNEKLFF	TGTGCCAGCAGTTCGGACAGGGGTAATGAAAAACTGTTTTTT
NA	NA	TRBV24-1	TRBJ2-1	CATSERARDYNEQFF	TGTGCCACCAGTGAGCGGGCGCGGGACTACAATGAGCAGTTCTTC
NA	NA	TRBV14	TRBJ2-3	CASSLSDTQYF	TGTGCCAGCAGCCTATCAGATACGCAGTATTTT
TRBD1	few	TRBV6-2/TRBV6-3	TRBJ1-5	CASSQPGTGPNQPQHF	TGTGCCAGCAGTCAACCCGGGACAGGCCCTAATCAGCCCCAGCATTTT
TRBD1	NA	TRBV6-5	TRBJ1-2	CASRGLTGGYGYTF	TGTGCCAGCAGAGGATTGACAGGGGGATATGGCTACACCTTC
TRBD1	NA	TRBV5-1	TRBJ1-2	CASSLSPGGTGGYTF	TGCGCCAGCAGCTTGTCCCCAGGGGGAACGGGCGGCTACACCTTC
TRBD2	NA	TRBV28	TRBJ2-7	CASSLSRWEGEQYF	TGTGCCAGCAGTTTATCCCGCTGGGAGGGCGAGCAGTACTTC
TRBD1	NA	TRBV2	TRBJ1-2	CASSRTGKEGYTF	TGTGCCAGCAGTCGGACAGGGAAGGAAGGCTACACCTTC
NA	NA	TRBV19	TRBJ2-7	CASSIRGGPPYEQYF	TGTGCCAGTAGTATACGAGGGGGACCCCCCTACGAGCAGTACTTC
NA	NA	TRBV19	TRBJ1-6	CASNSGARVSPLHF	TGTGCCAGTAACTCAGGGGCGCGGGTTTCACCCCTCCACTTT
TRBD2	NA	TRBV5-1	TRBJ2-1	CASSSLAGGYNEQFF	TGCGCCAGCAGCTCGCTAGCGGGGGGGTACAATGAGCAGTTCTTC
TRBD1	NA	TRBV19	TRBJ2-2	CASSRTGATGELFF	TGTGCCAGTAGCCGGACAGGTGCCACCGGGGAGCTGTTTTTT
NA	NA	TRBV5-4	TRBJ2-5	CASSFWAGGETQYF	TGTGCCAGCAGCTTTTGGGCAGGGGGGGAGACCCAGTACTTC
NA	NA	TRBV28	TRBJ2-5	CASSYTGYGWETQYF	TGTGCCAGCAGCTATACAGGGTATGGTTGGGAGACCCAGTACTTC
TRBD2	few	TRBV7-6	TRBJ2-1	CASSYTSDETSANEQFF	TGTGCCAGCAGCTATACATCCGATGAGACTAGCGCTAATGAGCAGTTCTTC
NA	NA	TRBV2	TRBJ1-1	CASRRRGSSEAFF	TGTGCCAGCAGGAGAAGAGGTTCCTCCGAAGCTTTCTTT
NA	NA	TRBV3-1/TRBV3-2	TRBJ1-5	CASSQELRQPQHF	TGTGCCAGCAGCCAAGAGTTGCGTCAGCCCCAGCATTTT
NA	NA	TRBV9	TRBJ2-3	CASSSPGGTDTQYF	TGTGCCAGCAGTTCGCCAGGTGGCACAGATACGCAGTATTTT
NA	NA	TRBV30	TRBJ1-5	CAWKDSGNQPQHF	TGTGCCTGGAAGGACAGCGGTAATCAGCCCCAGCATTTT
NA	NA	TRBV10-1	TRBJ1-5	CASSATRGQPQHF	TGCGCCAGCAGTGCTACAAGGGGTCAGCCCCAGCATTTT
TRBD1	NA	TRBV6-5	TRBJ2-7	CASRRDLDRDPYF	TGTGCCAGCAGACGAGACCTGGACAGGGATCCGTACTTC
TRBD1	NA	TRBV10-3	TRBJ1-1	CAISSTGTGTEAFF	TGTGCCATCAGTTCGACAGGGACGGGAACTGAAGCTTTCTTT
NA	NA	TRBV19	TRBJ2-6	CASSGSAGANVLTF	TGTGCCAGTAGCGGGTCTGCGGGGGCCAACGTCCTGACTTTC
NA	NA	TRBV10-2	TRBJ2-7	CASSDSTVAEQYF	TGCGCCAGCAGTGACTCGACAGTGGCCGAGCAGTACTTC
NA	NA	TRBV30	TRBJ1-2	CAWSRGNNYGYTF	TGTGCCTGGAGTAGGGGGAACAACTATGGCTACACCTTC
NA	NA	TRBV4-3	TRBJ2-7	CASSRDTASYEQYF	TGCGCCAGCAGCCGGGACACCGCCTCCTACGAGCAGTACTTC